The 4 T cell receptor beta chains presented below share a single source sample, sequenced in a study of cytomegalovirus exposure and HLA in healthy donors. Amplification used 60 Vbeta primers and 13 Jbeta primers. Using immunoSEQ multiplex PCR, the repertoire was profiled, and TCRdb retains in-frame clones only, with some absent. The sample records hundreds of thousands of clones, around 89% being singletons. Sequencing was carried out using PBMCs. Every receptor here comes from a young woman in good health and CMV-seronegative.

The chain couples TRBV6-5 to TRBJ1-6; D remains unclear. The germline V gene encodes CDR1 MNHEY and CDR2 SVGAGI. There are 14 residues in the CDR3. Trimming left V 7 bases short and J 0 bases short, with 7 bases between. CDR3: CASTRSSYNSPLHF. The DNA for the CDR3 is TGTGCCAGCACCCGGAGCTCCTATAATTCACCCCTCCACTTT.

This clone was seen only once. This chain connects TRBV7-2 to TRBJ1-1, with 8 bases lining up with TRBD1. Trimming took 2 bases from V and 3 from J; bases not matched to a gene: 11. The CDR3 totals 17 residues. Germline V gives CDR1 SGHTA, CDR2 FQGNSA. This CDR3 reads CASSLSGRGRHDTEAFF. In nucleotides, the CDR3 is TGTGCCAGCAGCTTATCGGGCAGGGGGCGCCATGACACTGAAGCTTTCTTT.

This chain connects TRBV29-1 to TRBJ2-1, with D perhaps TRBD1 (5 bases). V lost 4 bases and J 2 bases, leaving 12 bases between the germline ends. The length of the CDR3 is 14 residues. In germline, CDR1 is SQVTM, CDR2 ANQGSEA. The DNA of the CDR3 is TGCAGCGTTGTAAGGCAGGGCGCCTACAATGAGCAGTTCTTC. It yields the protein CSVVRQGAYNEQFF.

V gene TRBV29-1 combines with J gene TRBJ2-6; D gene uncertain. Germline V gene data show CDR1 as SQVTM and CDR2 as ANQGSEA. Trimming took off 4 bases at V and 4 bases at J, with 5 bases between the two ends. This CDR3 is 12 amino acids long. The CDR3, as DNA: TGCAGCGTTGTCTCCGGGGCCAACGTCCTGACTTTC. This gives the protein CSVVSGANVLTF.